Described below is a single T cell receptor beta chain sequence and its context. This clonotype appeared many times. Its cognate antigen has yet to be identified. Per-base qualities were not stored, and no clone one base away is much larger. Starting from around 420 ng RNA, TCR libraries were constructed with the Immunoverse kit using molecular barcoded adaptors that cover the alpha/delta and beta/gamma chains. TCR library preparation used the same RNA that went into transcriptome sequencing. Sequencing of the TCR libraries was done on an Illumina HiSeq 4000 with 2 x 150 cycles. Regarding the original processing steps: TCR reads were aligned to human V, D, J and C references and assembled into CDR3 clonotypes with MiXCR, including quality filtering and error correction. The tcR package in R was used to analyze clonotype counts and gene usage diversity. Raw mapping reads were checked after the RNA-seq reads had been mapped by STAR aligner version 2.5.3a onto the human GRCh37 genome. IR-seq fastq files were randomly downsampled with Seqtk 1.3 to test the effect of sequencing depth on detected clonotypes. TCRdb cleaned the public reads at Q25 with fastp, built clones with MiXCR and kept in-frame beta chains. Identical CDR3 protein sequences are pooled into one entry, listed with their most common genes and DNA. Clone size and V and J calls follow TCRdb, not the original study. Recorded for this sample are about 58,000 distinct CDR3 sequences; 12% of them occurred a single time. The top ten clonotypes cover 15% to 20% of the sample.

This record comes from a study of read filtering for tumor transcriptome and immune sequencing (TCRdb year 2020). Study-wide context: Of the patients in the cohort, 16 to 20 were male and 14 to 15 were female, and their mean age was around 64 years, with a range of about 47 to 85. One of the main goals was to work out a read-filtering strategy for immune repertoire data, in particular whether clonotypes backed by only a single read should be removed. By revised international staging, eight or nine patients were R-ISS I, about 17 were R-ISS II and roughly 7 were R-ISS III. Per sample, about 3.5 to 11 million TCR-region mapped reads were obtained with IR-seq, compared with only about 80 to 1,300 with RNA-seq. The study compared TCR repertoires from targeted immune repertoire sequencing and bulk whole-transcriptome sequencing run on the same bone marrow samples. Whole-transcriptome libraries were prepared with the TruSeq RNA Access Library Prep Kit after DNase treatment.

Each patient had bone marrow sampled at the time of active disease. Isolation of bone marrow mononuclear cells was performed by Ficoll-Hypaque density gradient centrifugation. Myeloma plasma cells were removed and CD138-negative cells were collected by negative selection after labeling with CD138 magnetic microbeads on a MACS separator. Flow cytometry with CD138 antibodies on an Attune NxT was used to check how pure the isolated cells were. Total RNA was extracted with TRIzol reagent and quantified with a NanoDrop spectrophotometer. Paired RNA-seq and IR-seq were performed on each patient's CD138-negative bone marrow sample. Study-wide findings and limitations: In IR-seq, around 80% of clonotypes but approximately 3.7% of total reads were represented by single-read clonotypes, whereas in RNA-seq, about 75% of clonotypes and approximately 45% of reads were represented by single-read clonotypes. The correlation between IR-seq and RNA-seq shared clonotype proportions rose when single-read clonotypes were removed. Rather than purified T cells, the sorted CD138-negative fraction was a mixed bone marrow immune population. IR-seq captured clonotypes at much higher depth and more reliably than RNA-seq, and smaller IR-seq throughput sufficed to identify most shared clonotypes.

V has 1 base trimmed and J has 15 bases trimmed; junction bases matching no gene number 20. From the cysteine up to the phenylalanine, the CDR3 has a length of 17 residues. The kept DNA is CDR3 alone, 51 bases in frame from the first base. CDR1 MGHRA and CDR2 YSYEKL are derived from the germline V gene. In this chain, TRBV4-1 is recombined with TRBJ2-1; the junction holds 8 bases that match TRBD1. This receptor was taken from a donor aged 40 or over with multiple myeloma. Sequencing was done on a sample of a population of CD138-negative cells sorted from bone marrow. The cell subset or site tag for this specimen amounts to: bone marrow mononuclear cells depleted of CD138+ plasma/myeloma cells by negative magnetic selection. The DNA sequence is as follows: TGCGCCAGCAGCCAAGGCGAGTACCGAGACAGGGGCAAGTGGTGGTTCTTC. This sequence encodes CASSQGEYRDRGKWWFF.